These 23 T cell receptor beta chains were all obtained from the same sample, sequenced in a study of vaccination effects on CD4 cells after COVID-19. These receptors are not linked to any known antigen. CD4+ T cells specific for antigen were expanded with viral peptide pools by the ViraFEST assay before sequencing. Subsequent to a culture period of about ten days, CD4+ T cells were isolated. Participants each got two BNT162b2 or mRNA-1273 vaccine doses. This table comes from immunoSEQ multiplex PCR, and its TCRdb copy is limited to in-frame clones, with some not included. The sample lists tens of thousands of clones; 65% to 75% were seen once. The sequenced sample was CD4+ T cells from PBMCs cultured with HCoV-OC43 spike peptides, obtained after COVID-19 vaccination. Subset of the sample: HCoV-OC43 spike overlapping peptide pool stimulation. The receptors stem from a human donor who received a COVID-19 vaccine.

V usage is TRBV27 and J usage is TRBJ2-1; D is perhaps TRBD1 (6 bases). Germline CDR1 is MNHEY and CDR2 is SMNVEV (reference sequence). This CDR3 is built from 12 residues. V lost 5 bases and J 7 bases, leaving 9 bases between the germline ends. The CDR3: CASSPQGNEQFF. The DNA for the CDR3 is TGTGCCAGCAGTCCACAGGGAAATGAGCAGTTCTTC.

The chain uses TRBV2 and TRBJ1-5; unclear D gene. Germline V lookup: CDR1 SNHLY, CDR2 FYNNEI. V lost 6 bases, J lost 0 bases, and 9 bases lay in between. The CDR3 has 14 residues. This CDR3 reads CASRGTYSNQPQHF. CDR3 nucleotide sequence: TGTGCCAGCAGGGGAACTTATAGCAATCAGCCCCAGCATTTT.

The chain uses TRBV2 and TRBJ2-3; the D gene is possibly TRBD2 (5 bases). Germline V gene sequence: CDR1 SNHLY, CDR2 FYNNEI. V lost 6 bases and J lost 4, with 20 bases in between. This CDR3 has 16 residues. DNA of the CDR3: TGTGCCAGCAGGTCCGGAAGGTGGGAGCCCCCAGATACGCAGTATTTT. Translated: CASRSGRWEPPDTQYF.

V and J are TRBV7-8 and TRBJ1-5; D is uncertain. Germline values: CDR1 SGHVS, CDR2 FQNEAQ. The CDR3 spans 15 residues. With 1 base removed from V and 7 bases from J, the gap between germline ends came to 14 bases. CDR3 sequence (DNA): TGTGCCAGCAGCTTAGTACCCAGGAACGGACAGCCCCAGCATTTT. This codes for CASSLVPRNGQPQHF.

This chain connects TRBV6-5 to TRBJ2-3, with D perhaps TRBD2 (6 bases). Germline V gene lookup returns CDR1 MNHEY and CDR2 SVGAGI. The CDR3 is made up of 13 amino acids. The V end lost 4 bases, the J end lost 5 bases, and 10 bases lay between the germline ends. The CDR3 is CASSFVGGDTQYF. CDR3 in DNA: TGTGCCAGCAGTTTTGTCGGGGGAGATACGCAGTATTTT.

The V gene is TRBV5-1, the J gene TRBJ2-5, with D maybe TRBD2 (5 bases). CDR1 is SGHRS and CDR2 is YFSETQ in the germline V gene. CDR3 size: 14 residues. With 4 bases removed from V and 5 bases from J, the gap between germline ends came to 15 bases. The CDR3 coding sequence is TGCGCCAGCAGCCAGGATACTAGTGGGGAGACCCAGTACTTC. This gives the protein CASSQDTSGETQYF.

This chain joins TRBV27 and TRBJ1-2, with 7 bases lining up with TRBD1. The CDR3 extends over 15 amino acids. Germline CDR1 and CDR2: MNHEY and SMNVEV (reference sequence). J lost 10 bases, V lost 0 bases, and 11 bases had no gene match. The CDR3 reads CASSLSGGGQRIYTF. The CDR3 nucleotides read TGTGCCAGCAGTTTATCTGGGGGGGGACAGCGAATCTACACCTTC.

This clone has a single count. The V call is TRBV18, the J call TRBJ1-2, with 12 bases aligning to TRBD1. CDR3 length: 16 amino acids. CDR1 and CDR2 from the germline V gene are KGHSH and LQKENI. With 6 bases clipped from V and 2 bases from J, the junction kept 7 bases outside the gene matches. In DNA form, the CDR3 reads TGTGCCAGCTCGGCCGGGACAGGGGGCTTAAACTATGGCTACACCTTC. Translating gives CASSAGTGGLNYGYTF.

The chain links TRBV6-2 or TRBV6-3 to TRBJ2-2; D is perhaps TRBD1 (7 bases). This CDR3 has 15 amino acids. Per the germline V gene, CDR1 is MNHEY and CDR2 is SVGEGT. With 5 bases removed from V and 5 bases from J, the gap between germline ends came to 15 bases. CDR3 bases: TGTGCCAGCAGTAAAGACAGGGCGGGGACCGGGGAGCTGTTTTTT. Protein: CASSKDRAGTGELFF.

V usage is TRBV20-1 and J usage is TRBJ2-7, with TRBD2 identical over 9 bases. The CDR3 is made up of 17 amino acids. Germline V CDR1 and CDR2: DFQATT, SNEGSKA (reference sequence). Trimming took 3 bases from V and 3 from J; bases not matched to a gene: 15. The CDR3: CSASNLLAGHSRYEQYF. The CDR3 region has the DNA TGCAGTGCTAGTAACTTGCTAGCGGGACATTCTCGCTACGAGCAGTACTTC.

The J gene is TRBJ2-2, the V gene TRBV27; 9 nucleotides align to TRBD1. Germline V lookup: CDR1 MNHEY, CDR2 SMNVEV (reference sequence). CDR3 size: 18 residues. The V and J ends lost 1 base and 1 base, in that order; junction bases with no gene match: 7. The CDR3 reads CASSLFRPGQGNTGELFF. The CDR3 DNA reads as TGTGCCAGCAGTTTATTCCGACCGGGACAGGGGAACACCGGGGAGCTGTTTTTT.

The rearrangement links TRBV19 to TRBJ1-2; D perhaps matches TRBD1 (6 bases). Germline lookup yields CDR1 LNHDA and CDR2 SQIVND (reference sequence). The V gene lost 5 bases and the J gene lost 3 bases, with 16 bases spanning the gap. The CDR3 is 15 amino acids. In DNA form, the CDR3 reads TGTGCCAGTAGTTTATCAGGGGTAGGAGACTATGGCTACACCTTC. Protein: CASSLSGVGDYGYTF.

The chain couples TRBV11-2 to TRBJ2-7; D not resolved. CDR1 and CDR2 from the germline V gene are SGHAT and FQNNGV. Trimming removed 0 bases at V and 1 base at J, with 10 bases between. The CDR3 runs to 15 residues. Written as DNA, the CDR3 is TGTGCCAGCAGCTTAGATCAATTTTCTTCCTACGAGCAGTACTTC. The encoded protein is CASSLDQFSSYEQYF. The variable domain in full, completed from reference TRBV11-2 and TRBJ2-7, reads EAGVAQSPRYKIIEKRQSVAFWCNPISGHATLYWYQQILGQGPKLLIQFQNNGVVDDSQLPKDRFSAERLKGVDSTLKIQPAKLEDSAVYLCASSLDQFSSYEQYFGPGTRLTVT.

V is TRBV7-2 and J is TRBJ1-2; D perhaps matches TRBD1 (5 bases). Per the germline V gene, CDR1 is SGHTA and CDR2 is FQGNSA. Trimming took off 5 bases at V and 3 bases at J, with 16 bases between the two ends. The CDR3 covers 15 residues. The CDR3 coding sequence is TGTGCCAGCAGCCGCGTACGGGGGTTTGACTATGGCTACACCTTC. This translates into CASSRVRGFDYGYTF.

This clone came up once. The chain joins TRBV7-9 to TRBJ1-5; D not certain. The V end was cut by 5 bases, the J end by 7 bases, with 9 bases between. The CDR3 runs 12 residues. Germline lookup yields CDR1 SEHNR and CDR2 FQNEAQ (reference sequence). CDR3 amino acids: CASSKNPQPQHF. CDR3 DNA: TGTGCCAGCAGCAAAAACCCACAGCCCCAGCATTTT.

In nucleotides, the CDR3 is TGTGCCAGCAGCTTAGACAGGAACAATGAGCAGTTCTTC. Amino acids: CASSLDRNNEQFF. V gene TRBV7-7 combines with J gene TRBJ2-1; TRBD1 is a possible D gene (5 bases). Trimming shortened V by 1 base and J by 5 bases, and 6 bases separated the two germline ends. The CDR3 runs to 13 residues. Looked up from germline, CDR1 is SSHAT and CDR2 is FNYEAQ (reference sequence).

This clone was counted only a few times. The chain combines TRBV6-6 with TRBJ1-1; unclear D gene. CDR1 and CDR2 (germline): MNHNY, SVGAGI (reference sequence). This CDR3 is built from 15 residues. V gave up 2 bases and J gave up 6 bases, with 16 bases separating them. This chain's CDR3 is CASSYEVQARPEAFF. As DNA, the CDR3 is TGTGCCAGCAGTTACGAGGTGCAGGCTCGGCCTGAAGCTTTCTTT.

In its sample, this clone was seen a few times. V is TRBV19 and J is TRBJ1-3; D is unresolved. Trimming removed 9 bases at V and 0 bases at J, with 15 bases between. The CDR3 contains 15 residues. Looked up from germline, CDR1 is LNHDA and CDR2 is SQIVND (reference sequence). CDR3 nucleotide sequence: TGTGCCAGCCAGATTGCCCGGAGCTCTGGAAACACCATATATTTT. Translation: CASQIARSSGNTIYF.

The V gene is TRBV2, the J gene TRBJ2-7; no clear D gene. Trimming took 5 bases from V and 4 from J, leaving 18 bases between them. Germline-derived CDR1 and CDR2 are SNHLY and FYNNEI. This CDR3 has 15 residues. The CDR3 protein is CASSSQRQRRYEQYF. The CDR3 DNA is TGTGCCAGCAGTTCCCAGAGGCAACGTAGGTACGAGCAGTACTTC.

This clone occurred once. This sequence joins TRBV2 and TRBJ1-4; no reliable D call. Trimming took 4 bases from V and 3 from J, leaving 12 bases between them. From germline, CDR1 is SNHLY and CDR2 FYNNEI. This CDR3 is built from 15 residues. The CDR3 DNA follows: TGTGCCAGCAGTGCAGGCCTCGGTGCTAATGAAAAACTGTTTTTT. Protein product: CASSAGLGANEKLFF.

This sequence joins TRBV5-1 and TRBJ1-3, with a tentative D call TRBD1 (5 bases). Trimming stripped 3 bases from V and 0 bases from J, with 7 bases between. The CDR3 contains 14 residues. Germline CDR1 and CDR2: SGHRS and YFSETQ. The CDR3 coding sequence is TGCGCCAGCAGCTCTGACAGCTCTGGAAACACCATATATTTT. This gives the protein CASSSDSSGNTIYF.

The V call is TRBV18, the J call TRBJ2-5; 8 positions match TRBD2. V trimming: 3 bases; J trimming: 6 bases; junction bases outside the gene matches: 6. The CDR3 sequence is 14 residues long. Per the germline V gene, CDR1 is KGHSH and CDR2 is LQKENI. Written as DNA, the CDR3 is TGTGCCAGCTCACCCCGGGGGGGCTCGAAGACCCAGTACTTC. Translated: CASSPRGGSKTQYF.

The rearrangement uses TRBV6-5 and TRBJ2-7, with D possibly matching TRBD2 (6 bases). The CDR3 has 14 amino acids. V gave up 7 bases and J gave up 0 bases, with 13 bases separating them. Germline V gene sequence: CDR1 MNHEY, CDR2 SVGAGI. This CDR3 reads CASTLMGGSYEQYF. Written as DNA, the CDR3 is TGTGCCAGCACCCTGATGGGGGGCTCCTACGAGCAGTACTTC.